This note documents a single T cell receptor beta chain sequence. The antigen is unknown. This sample stems from a study of CD4 T cells in relation to SARS-CoV-2 and coronaviruses. Overall study: The restricting HLA molecule for shared crossreactive spike epitopes was mapped. Study-level points and caveats: Memory recall responses, not primary responses primed in culture, are what the assay detects.

Produced via immunoSEQ multiplex PCR; TCRdb's table is partial and in-frame only. The repertoire has approximately 70,000 clones, more than 80% of them found once; the top ten carry approximately 0.21%. CD4+ T cells from unexposed donors were obtained before the COVID-19 pandemic (2011-2018). Germline V lookup: CDR1 MNHNY, CDR2 SVGAGI (reference sequence). Trimming at V came to 5 bases and at J to 4 bases, leaving 12 bases not matched to a gene. The CDR3 runs 18 residues. The V and J genes are TRBV6-6 and TRBJ2-5, with TRBD2 identical over 14 bases. The origin of this receptor is a human donor in good health. Specimen: naive CD4+ T cells from PBMCs. Subset indicated: naive CD4+ T cells isolated by negative enrichment. The CDR3 DNA reads TGTGCCAGCAGTCCACCGAGCGGGACTAGCGGGGGACCAGAGACCCAGTACTTC. Its translation: CASSPPSGTSGGPETQYF.